These T cell receptor beta chains were read from a single sample in a study of blood T cells in healthy people across ages. Via MiXCR, TCRdb re-called the 5' RACE reads, giving one row per CDR3 protein. The sample holds around 1,500,000 distinct CDR3 sequences, roughly 27% seen once. Sequenced sample: blood. These receptors all come from a woman in her thirties in good health. CDR3s leave out the opening cysteine and the closing phenylalanine or tryptophan.

TRBV5-1,TRBJ2-7,ASSLDRRGVGYEQY
TRBV10-2,TRBJ2-7,ASSEPRLASSVGEQY
TRBV6-6,TRBJ2-7,ASSSPPSGSYEQY
TRBV20-1,TRBJ2-7,SASGGPGHEQY
TRBV20-1,TRBJ1-1,SARDPGGTEAF
TRBV30,TRBJ1-2,AWKRPINYDYT
TRBV20-1,TRBJ1-6,SAGNDISPLH
TRBV5-6,TRBJ2-5,ASSPKGAWETQY
TRBV12-5,TRBJ2-5,ASGLPVQETQY
TRBV6-6,TRBJ1-2,ASSYSTVGALYGYT
TRBV20-1,TRBJ2-3,SASSPRTSAPSRGGDTQY
TRBV12-3/TRBV12-4,TRBJ2-5,ASSSLGVGGLETQY
TRBV7-2,TRBJ2-5,ASSRDFLKTVPETQY
TRBV30,TRBJ2-7,AWSTQAGTGETVY
TRBV20-1,TRBJ1-2,SAPVGTNYGYT
TRBV11-3,TRBJ2-1,ASSPQGESSYNEQF
TRBV6-5,TRBJ2-4,ASGGLAGGAKNIQY
TRBV2,TRBJ1-1,ASSNKMNTEAF
TRBV20-1,TRBJ2-6,SARSRDGKSGANVLT
TRBV6-5,TRBJ2-7,ASSYRDSRTEQY
TRBV5-1,TRBJ2-5,ASSAEGSGREQY
TRBV11-2,TRBJ2-7,ASSLMGGGASGYEQY
TRBV24-1,TRBJ2-1,ATSDSGTGTYNEQF
TRBV10-3,TRBJ1-2,AISERAQAPLGYT
TRBV7-2,TRBJ1-2,ASSFQPASLSYDYT
TRBV7-6,TRBJ2-1,ASSRSGGPSYNEQF
TRBV18,TRBJ2-4,ASSRGGDIQY
TRBV29-1,TRBJ2-5,SVIPSAGDGVTQY
TRBV7-6,TRBJ2-7,ASSMTSSYEQY
TRBV28,TRBJ2-5,ASSSPGLAVLAQY
TRBV18,TRBJ2-3,ASSPAGTGWINTQY
TRBV7-3,TRBJ1-2,ASSDRDNYGYT
TRBV9,TRBJ2-4,ASSALPAGSKNIQY
TRBV5-4,.,ASSRIGYEQY
TRBV19,TRBJ1-2,ASKKSGPSPDYGYT
TRBV5-1,TRBJ2-1,ASSLWGAKEQF